Below, 18 T cell receptor beta chains from the same sample are listed, as sequenced in a study of PD-1 blockade in classical Hodgkin lymphoma. Time point indicated: cycle 4 day 1 (C4D1), after five to seven weeks of nivolumab. Every patient experienced relapse after autologous stem cell transplantation, and brentuximab vedotin exposure varied. Data came from immunoSEQ multiplex PCR; TCRdb stores just in-frame clones and leaves some out. The repertoire holds roughly 24,000 clones, with roughly 86% as singletons. This material consisted of peripheral blood mononuclear cells (PBMCs), taken before the fourth cycle of nivolumab. The receptor set was obtained from a human donor with classical Hodgkin lymphoma.

This chain joins TRBV5-8 and TRBJ2-3; TRBD2 aligns across 8 bases. The CDR3 runs to 15 residues. Germline-derived CDR1 and CDR2 are SGHTS and YDEGEE. V trimming: 4 bases; J trimming: 1 base; junction bases outside the gene matches: 5. The CDR3: CASSPSGWGTDTQYF. In DNA, the CDR3 is TGTGCCAGCAGCCCTAGCGGGTGGGGCACAGATACGCAGTATTTT.

The V call is TRBV27, the J call TRBJ2-5; 10 nucleotides match TRBD1. The CDR3 is made up of 14 amino acids. V lost 7 bases to trimming and J lost 1 base; unmatched junction nucleotides: 3. Germline loops: CDR1 MNHEY, CDR2 SMNVEV (reference sequence). The chain's CDR3 is CASKGQGSQETQYF. CDR3 nucleotide sequence: TGTGCCAGCAAGGGACAGGGGAGCCAAGAGACCCAGTACTTC.

The gene calls are TRBV5-4 and TRBJ2-1, with D tentatively TRBD2 (7 bases). The V end was cut by 4 bases, the J end by 9 bases, with 14 bases between. This CDR3 spans 13 amino acids. CDR1 is SGHNT and CDR2 is YYREEE in the germline V gene (reference sequence). The CDR3 sequence is CASSVNREGEQFF. The DNA for the CDR3 is TGTGCCAGCAGCGTGAACAGGGAGGGTGAGCAGTTCTTC.

This chain joins TRBV5-4 and TRBJ1-4, with a tentative D call TRBD1 (6 bases). V lost 3 bases, J lost 3 bases, and 15 bases lay in between. Germline loops: CDR1 SGHNT, CDR2 YYREEE (reference sequence). The CDR3 sequence is 16 residues long. The CDR3 bases are TGTGCCAGCAGCTGGGGGAGGCCAGGGGCTAATGAAAAACTGTTTTTT. It specifies CASSWGRPGANEKLFF.

The V gene is TRBV7-9, the J gene TRBJ2-5; TRBD2 agrees at 8 bases. The CDR3 length is 17 residues. Per germline, CDR1 SEHNR and CDR2 FQNEAQ (reference sequence). V dropped 7 bases and J dropped 5; count of bases not matched to a gene: 18. The CDR3 coding sequence is TGTGCCAGCATCGTTCTCAAGGGGGTAGCGGGGAACGAGACCCAGTACTTC. It yields the protein CASIVLKGVAGNETQYF.

The chain combines TRBV30 with TRBJ2-3, with 11 bases identical to TRBD1. There are 15 residues in the CDR3. Trimming took 6 bases from V and 4 from J; bases not matched to a gene: 9. CDR1 and CDR2 from the germline V gene are GTSNPN and SVGIG (reference sequence). Here the CDR3 DNA reads TGTGCCTGCTCCCCCTGGGGACAGGGGGCAGATACGCAGTATTTT. The encoded protein is CACSPWGQGADTQYF.

The CDR3 spells CASSLSKGGQTQYF. The CDR3 DNA sequence: TGTGCCAGCAGTTTATCGAAGGGCGGTCAGACCCAGTACTTC. This sequence joins TRBV27 and TRBJ2-5; D remains unclear. This CDR3 is 14 amino acids long. The V gene's germline CDR1 is MNHEY and CDR2 SMNVEV (reference sequence). The V end was cut by 0 bases, the J end by 6 bases, with 11 bases between.

This clone is classed as hyperexpanded. The genes are TRBV15 and TRBJ2-1; the match to TRBD2 covers 7 bases. The V gene's germline CDR1 is LNHNV and CDR2 YYDKDF (reference sequence). CDR3 length equals 13 residues. Trimming cost V 2 bases and J 10 bases; bases outside gene matches: 5. The CDR3, as DNA: TGTGCCACCAGCAGAATCGCGGGAGAAGAGCAGTTCTTC. This gives the protein CATSRIAGEEQFF.

The chain uses TRBV27 and TRBJ1-4; 9 bases match TRBD1. Per germline, CDR1 MNHEY and CDR2 SMNVEV (reference sequence). The CDR3 sequence is 14 residues long. V was clipped by 5 bases and J by 8 bases; unmatched bases: 6. CDR3 nucleotide sequence: TGTGCCAGCAGTACGGACAGGGGAAGGGAAAAACTGTTTTTT. Translation gives CASSTDRGREKLFF.

The chain uses TRBV7-7 and TRBJ2-5; no clear D gene. The CDR3 is 16 residues long. V lost 5 bases and J lost 2, with 18 bases in between. Germline loops: CDR1 SSHAT, CDR2 FNYEAQ (reference sequence). The CDR3 DNA reads as TGTGCCAGCAGCCCCGACCCAGGACGGGTGCAAGAGACCCAGTACTTC. Translated, it gives CASSPDPGRVQETQYF.

This chain links TRBV30 with TRBJ1-3; 8 nucleotides line up with TRBD1. Per germline, CDR1 GTSNPN and CDR2 SVGIG (reference sequence). The CDR3 length is 14 residues. With 2 bases clipped from V and 6 bases from J, the junction kept 6 bases outside the gene matches. CDR3 amino acids: CAWSTTGVLNTIYF. The CDR3, as DNA: TGTGCCTGGAGTACGACAGGGGTCTTAAACACCATATATTTT.

The chain employs TRBV2 and TRBJ2-2; 8 bases are a match to TRBD2. Trimming at V came to 10 bases and at J to 1 base, leaving 5 bases not matched to a gene. Germline CDR1 reads SNHLY; CDR2 reads FYNNEI. CDR3 length equals 14 residues. The CDR3 loop reads CATHSGMNTGELFF. The CDR3 bases are TGTGCCACCCATAGCGGGATGAACACCGGGGAGCTGTTTTTT.

The gene calls are TRBV11-2 and TRBJ1-1; 10 bases line up with TRBD1. The junction had 19 bases not matched to a gene; V was cut back by 5 bases and J by 4 bases. This CDR3 comprises 19 residues. Germline V lookup: CDR1 SGHAT, CDR2 FQNNGV. CDR3 nucleotides: TGTGCCAGCAGCCCACCAAGACAGGGGGCGCGTCGCGGGCGCACTGAAGCTTTCTTT. Its protein is CASSPPRQGARRGRTEAFF.

The chain recombines TRBV6-5 with TRBJ1-1; unclear D gene. Trimming took 0 bases from V and 4 from J, leaving 15 bases between them. This CDR3 region has 16 residues. Germline V lookup: CDR1 MNHEY, CDR2 SVGAGI. The CDR3 sequence is CASSYSSGRLVTEAFF. Here the CDR3 DNA reads TGTGCCAGCAGTTACTCTTCGGGGAGATTGGTCACTGAAGCTTTCTTT.

V and J are TRBV29-1 and TRBJ2-7; 14 nucleotides line up with TRBD2. The CDR3 runs 18 residues. Germline V gives CDR1 SQVTM, CDR2 ANQGSEA. J was trimmed by 2 bases and V by 4 bases; bases with no gene match: 13. CDR3 residues: CSVGDVGLAGVRAYEQYF. As DNA, the CDR3 is TGCAGCGTTGGGGATGTGGGACTAGCGGGAGTAAGAGCCTACGAGCAGTACTTC.

The chain's CDR3 is CASSEGLAGYGSYNEQFF. In nucleotides, the CDR3 is TGTGCCAGCAGTGAGGGACTAGCGGGGTACGGCTCCTACAATGAGCAGTTCTTC. This chain joins TRBV6-1 and TRBJ2-1; TRBD2 matches 13 bases. Trimming removed 3 bases from V and 0 bases from J; junction bases left unmatched: 5. Germline values: CDR1 MNHNS, CDR2 SASEGT. The CDR3 extends over 18 amino acids.

This clone has a handful of counts. The V call is TRBV7-9, the J call TRBJ2-7; 8 bases line up with TRBD1. V shed 4 bases, J shed 2 bases, and the junction held 4 bases outside the gene matches. The CDR3 runs to 14 residues. Germline assignment: CDR1 SEHNR and CDR2 FQNEAQ (reference sequence). The CDR3 DNA sequence: TGTGCCAGCAGCTCATGGACAGGGCCCTACGAGCAGTACTTC. Encoded protein: CASSSWTGPYEQYF.

The rearrangement joins TRBV5-5 to TRBJ1-3; no firm D call. Germline V lookup: CDR1 SGHKS, CDR2 YYEKEE (reference sequence). The length of the CDR3 is 16 residues. Trimming took off 0 bases at V and 0 bases at J, with 10 bases between the two ends. The CDR3 region has the DNA TGTGCCAGCAGCTTGGCCGTGCGGGACTCTGGAAACACCATATATTTT. It yields the protein CASSLAVRDSGNTIYF.